Following are 20 T cell receptor beta chains from one sample sequenced in a study of T-cell reconstitution after alpha-beta-depleted transplantation in children. Preparation of the TCRbeta library used unique molecular identifiers. TCRdb itself ran the PCR reads through MiXCR, one entry per CDR3 protein. This sample has roughly 200,000 distinct CDR3 sequences; about 11% occur once, and the top ten carry roughly 27%. This sample comprised PBMCs, obtained before TCRalphabeta/CD19-depleted stem cell transplant. The receptors were sampled from a child under two years old with acute myeloid leukemia, due to receive a stem cell transplant.

This clonotype was counted many times. V usage is TRBV29-1 and J usage is TRBJ2-1; 10 nucleotides align to TRBD2. The CDR3 sequence is 17 residues long. Germline assignment: CDR1 SQVTM and CDR2 ANQGSEA. Trimming took 2 bases from V and 5 from J; bases not matched to a gene: 12. The CDR3: CSVERQASLAGDNEQFF. The CDR3 DNA reads as TGCAGCGTTGAACGGCAGGCGAGTCTAGCGGGAGACAATGAGCAGTTCTTC.

This clonotype was found a few times. This chain joins TRBV7-3 and TRBJ2-3, with 7 bases matching TRBD2. The germline V gene has CDR1 SGHTA and CDR2 FQGTGA. The CDR3 extends over 15 amino acids. Trimming cost V 3 bases and J 5 bases; bases outside gene matches: 8. CDR3 bases: TGTGCCAGCAGCTTGGGGTCTAGCGGACTAGATACGCAGTATTTT. As protein: CASSLGSSGLDTQYF.

This clonotype was counted ten times or more. The chain has TRBV11-1 and TRBJ2-1, with 7 bases that match TRBD2. J was trimmed by 4 bases and V by 5 bases; bases with no gene match: 11. Germline V gives CDR1 SGHAT, CDR2 FQDESV (reference sequence). This CDR3 is built from 16 residues. The DNA for the CDR3 is TGTGCCAGCAGCGTTCAAGGGAGCGGGAATTACAATGAGCAGTTCTTC. Amino acid sequence: CASSVQGSGNYNEQFF.

At least ten counts were recorded for this clonotype. The chain has TRBV10-3 and TRBJ2-7; a weak D match, TRBD1 (7 bases). Trimming stripped 6 bases from V and 2 bases from J, with 11 bases between. The length of the CDR3 is 13 residues. Germline V lookup: CDR1 ENHRY, CDR2 SYGVKD. For the CDR3, the DNA is TGTGCCATCAGGGGACAGCGGGCCTACGAGCAGTACTTC. Protein sequence: CAIRGQRAYEQYF.

The rearrangement links TRBV3-1 to TRBJ2-3; possible D gene TRBD2, 5 bases. The CDR3 spans 15 residues. Germline CDR1 and CDR2: LGHDT and YNNKEL (reference sequence). V was shortened by 0 bases and J by 1 base, with 8 bases between the two germline ends. The CDR3 coding sequence is TGTGCCAGCAGCCAAGAGATTAGCGGCACAGATACGCAGTATTTT. Amino acids: CASSQEISGTDTQYF.

This clonotype was seen at least ten times. CDR3 sequence reads: CASSAEGLAGTREQYF. The DNA of the CDR3 is TGTGCCAGCAGCGCCGAAGGACTAGCGGGGACAAGAGAGCAGTACTTC. The V call is TRBV9, the J call TRBJ2-7; 12 bases fit TRBD2. The germline CDR1 and CDR2 sequences are SGDLS and YYNGEE. The J segment lost 7 bases and the V segment lost 3 bases, leaving 11 bases of the junction unmatched. The CDR3 loop spans 16 amino acids.

Many counts were recorded for this clonotype. The CDR3 reads CASSEKGGPLGPQHF. For the CDR3, the DNA is TGTGCCAGCTCAGAAAAGGGGGGGCCCCTAGGGCCCCAGCATTTT. This chain links TRBV18 with TRBJ1-5; D possibly corresponds to TRBD1 (6 bases). CDR1 and CDR2 from the germline V gene are KGHSH and LQKENI. V was shortened by 5 bases and J by 9 bases, with 20 bases between the two germline ends. This CDR3 region has 15 residues.

Many counts were recorded for this clonotype. The chain joins TRBV5-1 to TRBJ2-7, with 8 bases aligning to TRBD1. V was clipped by 0 bases and J by 0 bases; unmatched bases: 2. The CDR3 runs 15 residues. Germline-derived CDR1 and CDR2 are SGHRS and YFSETQ. The chain's CDR3 is CASSLGQGSSYEQYF. CDR3 in DNA: TGCGCCAGCAGCTTGGGACAGGGGAGCTCCTACGAGCAGTACTTC.

The chain carries TRBV6-1 and TRBJ2-7, with 9 bases identical to TRBD2. This CDR3 contains 16 residues. Germline CDR1 MNHNS, CDR2 SASEGT. Germline trimming cut 2 bases from V and 5 bases from J; bases unmatched to any gene: 10. The CDR3, as DNA: TGTGCCAGCAGTGAACGGCGGAGCGGGGGGACTCACGAGCAGTACTTC. Amino acids: CASSERRSGGTHEQYF.

The V call is TRBV30, the J call TRBJ1-1; D is unresolved. CDR1 and CDR2 from the germline V gene are GTSNPN and SVGIG (reference sequence). The CDR3 spans 13 residues. V lost 1 base and J 0 bases, leaving 6 bases between the germline ends. CDR3: CAWSEQLNTEAFF. The CDR3 coding sequence is TGTGCCTGGAGTGAACAGCTGAACACTGAAGCTTTCTTT. The variable domain in full, with the rest retrieved from reference TRBV30 and TRBJ1-1, is SQTIHQWPATLVQPVGSPLSLECTVEGTSNPNLYWYRQAAGRGLQLLFYSVGIGQISSEVPQNLSASRPQDRQFILSSKKLLLSDSGFYLCAWSEQLNTEAFFGQGTRLTVV.

This clonotype was seen at least ten times. The chain has TRBV3-1 and TRBJ1-5; D is unclear. CDR1 is LGHDT and CDR2 is YNNKEL in the germline V gene (reference sequence). The length of the CDR3 is 12 residues. Trimming stripped 1 base from V and 6 bases from J, with 4 bases between. The CDR3: CASSQGFQPQHF. The CDR3 DNA reads as TGTGCCAGCAGCCAAGGATTTCAGCCCCAGCATTTT.

This clonotype was found many times. This chain connects TRBV29-1 to TRBJ2-5, with D unclear. Germline V CDR1 and CDR2: SQVTM, ANQGSEA. The CDR3 runs to 12 residues. Trimming cost V 4 bases and J 5 bases, with 11 bases left between them. The CDR3 DNA reads TGCAGCGTTGTAGGGATGGGGGAGACCCAGTACTTC. Protein sequence: CSVVGMGETQYF.

This clonotype came up many times. The rearrangement joins TRBV12-3 or TRBV12-4 to TRBJ2-1; TRBD1 matches 8 bases. CDR3 length: 14 amino acids. Trimming at V came to 6 bases and at J to 3 bases, leaving 4 bases not matched to a gene. CDR3 loop: CASRIQGVYNEQFF. The CDR3 DNA reads as TGTGCCAGCAGGATACAGGGGGTCTACAATGAGCAGTTCTTC.

This clonotype was counted ten times or more. The J gene is TRBJ2-3, the V gene TRBV7-9, with D maybe TRBD2 (6 bases). Germline V gives CDR1 SEHNR, CDR2 FQNEAQ (reference sequence). The V gene lost 3 bases and the J gene lost 2 bases, with 9 bases spanning the gap. The CDR3 consists of 14 residues. The CDR3 spells CASSLTSSTDTQYF. DNA of the CDR3: TGTGCCAGCAGCTTGACTAGTTCCACAGATACGCAGTATTTT.

This clonotype was counted many times. The chain combines TRBV5-6 with TRBJ2-3, with no clear D. This CDR3 has 10 residues. CDR1 and CDR2 (germline): SGHDT, YYEEEE. V was shortened by 6 bases and J by 6 bases, with 5 bases between the two germline ends. The CDR3, as DNA: TGTGCCAGCATAGGTGATACGCAGTATTTT. It encodes CASIGDTQYF.

The table lists this clonotype with a few counts. The junction departs from germline at one end; a sequencing error may be responsible. The chain couples TRBV7-9 to TRBJ1-2; 9 nucleotides match TRBD1. The CDR3 is 15 amino acids. In germline, CDR1 is SEHNR, CDR2 FQNEAQ (reference sequence). CDR3 protein: CASSITGGRDYGDTF. CDR3 bases: TGTGCCAGCAGTATCACAGGGGGCCGGGACTATGGCGACACCTTC.

As for this clonotype: This may be a read error: a much more frequent sequence differs by one nucleotide. The chain recombines TRBV10-2 with TRBJ2-3; 14 positions match TRBD2. Per the germline V gene, CDR1 is WSHSY and CDR2 is SAAADI. CDR3 length: 14 amino acids. The CDR3 reads CASGTSGSTDRQYF. In DNA, the CDR3 is TGCGCCAGCGGGACTAGCGGGAGCACAGATAGGCAGTATTTT.

This clonotype was seen once. This may arise from a read error, as a much more abundant clone is one base away. The chain joins TRBV12-3 or TRBV12-4 to TRBJ1-4, with D perhaps matching TRBD1 (6 bases). The CDR3 length is 14 residues. The CDR3 is CASSPHDRLEKLLF. The CDR3, as DNA: TGTGCCAGCAGTCCACACGACAGGCTTGAAAAACTGCTTTTT.

This clonotype was seen at least ten times. V is TRBV9 and J is TRBJ2-1; 11 bases line up with TRBD2. Germline CDR1 and CDR2: SGDLS and YYNGEE. Trimming took 0 bases from V and 7 from J; bases not matched to a gene: 6. CDR3 size: 16 residues. CDR3 nucleotide sequence: TGTGCCAGCAGCGTAGGTCCTAGCGGGAGGTCAAATGAGCAGTTCTTC. Amino acid sequence: CASSVGPSGRSNEQFF.

This clonotype has a count of ten or more. The rearrangement uses TRBV29-1 and TRBJ2-3, with D maybe TRBD1 (5 bases). CDR3 length: 13 amino acids. Germline V gene data show CDR1 as SQVTM and CDR2 as ANQGSEA. With 3 bases removed from V and 2 bases from J, the gap between germline ends came to 9 bases. The CDR3 nucleotides read TGCAGCGTTGACGAAGGGGCCACAGATACGCAGTATTTT. Protein: CSVDEGATDTQYF.